Listed below are T cell receptor beta chains from one sample, sequenced in a study of blood T cell repertoires in COVID-19. TCRdb's table, derived via immunoSEQ multiplex PCR, lists solely in-frame clones and lacks some. The sample gives about 87,000 clones, around 90% of which show up once; about 5% is in the top ten. Material: peripheral blood. The source is a woman aged 80 or over with acute or convalescent COVID-19. Both conserved end residues are part of each CDR3. D genes are given only for firm matches. Clone size is not always given. Where it is, it says once, few, many or a class for expanded clones.

abundance: .
v_gene: TRBV9
d_gene: TRBD2
j_gene: TRBJ2-1
CDR3aa: CASSVAGGSSYNEQFF
CDR3nt: TGTGCCAGCAGCGTAGCGGGGGGGAGCTCCTACAATGAGCAGTTCTTC

abundance: few
v_gene: TRBV5-6
d_gene: TRBD2
j_gene: TRBJ2-7
CDR3aa: CASSLGLAGSEQYF
CDR3nt: TGTGCCAGCAGCTTGGGACTAGCGGGATCCGAGCAGTACTTC

abundance: .
v_gene: TRBV25-1
d_gene: .
j_gene: TRBJ1-2
CDR3aa: CASSELHRKKEGYTF
CDR3nt: TGTGCCAGCAGTGAATTGCACAGGAAAAAGGAAGGCTACACCTTC

abundance: .
v_gene: TRBV12-3/TRBV12-4
d_gene: TRBD1
j_gene: TRBJ1-2
CDR3aa: CASSRRQGVTF
CDR3nt: TGTGCCAGCAGTCGACGACAGGGGGTGACCTTC

abundance: .
v_gene: TRBV15
d_gene: .
j_gene: TRBJ2-2
CDR3aa: CATSRYQGSGVLNTGELFF
CDR3nt: TGTGCCACCAGCAGATATCAGGGTTCAGGGGTGCTGAACACCGGGGAGCTGTTTTTT

abundance: .
v_gene: TRBV9
d_gene: TRBD1
j_gene: TRBJ2-1
CDR3aa: CASSVGQGSSYNEQFF
CDR3nt: TGTGCCAGCAGCGTAGGACAGGGGAGCTCCTACAATGAGCAGTTCTTC

abundance: .
v_gene: TRBV10-3
d_gene: .
j_gene: TRBJ2-1
CDR3aa: CAISEIGAPLQFF
CDR3nt: TGTGCCATCAGTGAAATTGGGGCCCCCCTCCAGTTCTTC

abundance: .
v_gene: TRBV4-2
d_gene: .
j_gene: TRBJ1-1
CDR3aa: CASSQVAENTEAFF
CDR3nt: TGTGCCAGCAGCCAAGTGGCTGAGAACACTGAAGCTTTCTTT

abundance: .
v_gene: TRBV11-1
d_gene: TRBD1
j_gene: TRBJ1-2
CDR3aa: CASSPQDRGGYTF
CDR3nt: TGTGCCAGCAGCCCCCAGGACAGGGGTGGCTACACCTTC

abundance: .
v_gene: TRBV7-2
d_gene: TRBD2
j_gene: TRBJ2-1
CDR3aa: CASSITSGRVEQFF
CDR3nt: TGTGCCAGCAGCATTACTAGCGGGAGGGTTGAGCAGTTCTTC

abundance: .
v_gene: TRBV5-6
d_gene: .
j_gene: TRBJ1-1
CDR3aa: CASSLLGETNTEAFF
CDR3nt: TGTGCCAGCAGCTTGCTCGGAGAAACGAACACTGAAGCTTTCTTT

abundance: .
v_gene: TRBV6-6
d_gene: .
j_gene: TRBJ2-1
CDR3aa: CASSPRYEQFF
CDR3nt: TGTGCCAGCAGCCCTAGGTATGAGCAGTTCTTC

abundance: .
v_gene: TRBV19
d_gene: TRBD2
j_gene: TRBJ2-7
CDR3aa: CASSIGTSGFDEQYF
CDR3nt: TGTGCCAGTAGTATAGGGACTAGTGGGTTCGACGAGCAGTACTTC

abundance: .
v_gene: TRBV9
d_gene: .
j_gene: TRBJ1-2
CDR3aa: CASSVTGEKYGYTF
CDR3nt: TGTGCCAGCAGCGTAACCGGGGAAAAGTATGGCTACACCTTC

abundance: few
v_gene: TRBV15
d_gene: TRBD1
j_gene: TRBJ2-1
CDR3aa: CATSSRTVARQGFSYNEQFF
CDR3nt: TGTGCCACCAGCAGCAGAACCGTCGCGAGACAGGGATTTTCCTACAATGAGCAGTTCTTC

abundance: .
v_gene: TRBV12-5
d_gene: .
j_gene: TRBJ1-1
CDR3aa: CASGLGDKDTEAFF
CDR3nt: TGTGCTAGTGGTTTGGGAGACAAGGACACTGAAGCTTTCTTT

abundance: .
v_gene: TRBV5-1
d_gene: TRBD1
j_gene: TRBJ1-1
CDR3aa: CASSPRTGGGTEAFF
CDR3nt: TGCGCCAGCAGCCCGCGGACAGGGGGCGGCACTGAAGCTTTCTTT

abundance: once
v_gene: TRBV10-3
d_gene: .
j_gene: TRBJ2-7
CDR3aa: CAISPSAGREQYF
CDR3nt: TGTGCCATTAGCCCGTCCGCCGGTCGTGAGCAGTACTTC

abundance: .
v_gene: TRBV19
d_gene: .
j_gene: TRBJ1-1
CDR3aa: CASNPRRGRGGTEAFF
CDR3nt: TGTGCCAGTAACCCCCGGCGGGGCCGGGGGGGCACTGAAGCTTTCTTT

abundance: .
v_gene: TRBV7-9
d_gene: .
j_gene: TRBJ1-1
CDR3aa: CASTEMGGNTEAFF
CDR3nt: TGTGCCAGCACCGAAATGGGGGGAAACACTGAAGCTTTCTTT

abundance: .
v_gene: TRBV27
d_gene: TRBD1
j_gene: TRBJ1-1
CDR3aa: CASSLKGQGNTEAFF
CDR3nt: TGTGCCAGCAGTCTAAAGGGACAGGGAAACACTGAAGCTTTCTTT

abundance: .
v_gene: TRBV5-1
d_gene: .
j_gene: TRBJ2-2
CDR3aa: CASSLLGELFF
CDR3nt: TGCGCCAGCAGCCTTTTGGGGGAGCTGTTTTTT

abundance: .
v_gene: TRBV5-6
d_gene: TRBD2
j_gene: TRBJ2-1
CDR3aa: CASSPGLAGVRNEQFF
CDR3nt: TGTGCCAGCAGCCCGGGACTAGCGGGAGTACGCAATGAGCAGTTCTTC

abundance: .
v_gene: TRBV5-3
d_gene: .
j_gene: TRBJ1-1
CDR3aa: CARSITRGTEAFF
CDR3nt: TGTGCCAGAAGCATCACCCGAGGAACTGAAGCTTTCTTT

abundance: .
v_gene: TRBV3-1/TRBV3-2
d_gene: TRBD1
j_gene: TRBJ1-1
CDR3aa: CASSPRDRGMNTEAFF
CDR3nt: TGTGCCAGCAGCCCGCGGGACAGGGGTATGAACACTGAAGCTTTCTTT

abundance: .
v_gene: TRBV15
d_gene: TRBD1
j_gene: TRBJ1-3
CDR3aa: CATSRGDRRNTIYF
CDR3nt: TGTGCCACCAGCAGGGGGGACAGAAGAAACACCATATATTTT

abundance: .
v_gene: TRBV7-3
d_gene: .
j_gene: TRBJ2-7
CDR3aa: CASSTTSSYEQYF
CDR3nt: TGTGCCAGCAGCACTACTAGCTCCTACGAGCAGTACTTC

abundance: .
v_gene: TRBV5-1
d_gene: .
j_gene: TRBJ2-6
CDR3aa: CASSSTGLASGANVLTF
CDR3nt: TGCGCCAGCAGCTCGACAGGTTTAGCCTCTGGGGCCAACGTCCTGACTTTC

abundance: .
v_gene: TRBV30
d_gene: TRBD1
j_gene: TRBJ1-2
CDR3aa: CAWGLQGASGYTF
CDR3nt: TGTGCCTGGGGGTTACAGGGGGCGAGCGGCTACACCTTC

abundance: .
v_gene: TRBV19
d_gene: .
j_gene: TRBJ1-1
CDR3aa: CASSIPGVNTEAFF
CDR3nt: TGTGCCAGTAGTATTCCCGGGGTTAACACTGAAGCTTTCTTT

abundance: .
v_gene: TRBV6-5
d_gene: TRBD2
j_gene: TRBJ2-2
CDR3aa: CASSRGGGGTGELFF
CDR3nt: TGTGCCAGCAGTCGGGGCGGGGGAGGCACCGGGGAGCTGTTTTTT

abundance: once
v_gene: TRBV5-5
d_gene: .
j_gene: TRBJ2-2
CDR3aa: CASIPAGFTGELFF
CDR3nt: TGTGCCAGCATACCCGCGGGGTTCACCGGGGAGCTGTTTTTT

abundance: .
v_gene: TRBV2
d_gene: TRBD1
j_gene: TRBJ2-5
CDR3aa: CASSERAGGPKETQYF
CDR3nt: TGTGCCAGCAGTGAGAGGGCAGGGGGACCTAAAGAGACCCAGTACTTC

abundance: .
v_gene: TRBV19
d_gene: .
j_gene: TRBJ2-7
CDR3aa: CASRGGEAQAYEQYF
CDR3nt: TGTGCCAGTAGGGGGGGAGAGGCCCAAGCCTACGAGCAGTACTTC

abundance: .
v_gene: TRBV2
d_gene: .
j_gene: TRBJ2-7
CDR3aa: CASRVRDTSVGEQYF
CDR3nt: TGTGCCAGCAGGGTACGGGACACCTCGGTCGGCGAGCAGTACTTC

abundance: few
v_gene: TRBV11-2
d_gene: .
j_gene: TRBJ1-1
CDR3aa: CAITRRGTEAFF
CDR3nt: TGTGCCATCACACGACGGGGCACTGAAGCTTTCTTT

abundance: once
v_gene: TRBV3-1/TRBV3-2
d_gene: TRBD1
j_gene: TRBJ2-1
CDR3aa: CASSPPGQGVLGRLNEQFF
CDR3nt: TGTGCCAGCAGCCCGCCCGGACAGGGAGTTTTGGGACGCCTTAATGAGCAGTTCTTC

abundance: .
v_gene: TRBV18
d_gene: .
j_gene: TRBJ1-2
CDR3aa: CASSPGGWDYGYTF
CDR3nt: TGTGCCAGCTCACCAGGCGGGTGGGACTATGGCTACACCTTC

abundance: .
v_gene: TRBV19
d_gene: .
j_gene: TRBJ2-7
CDR3aa: CASGTSYEQYF
CDR3nt: TGTGCCAGCGGGACATCGTACGAGCAGTACTTC

abundance: .
v_gene: TRBV5-1
d_gene: TRBD1
j_gene: TRBJ2-5
CDR3aa: CASSPTGGGETQYF
CDR3nt: TGCGCCAGCAGCCCTACAGGGGGTGGCGAGACCCAGTACTTC